Listed below are T cell receptor beta chains from one sample, sequenced in a study of response to subunit inactivated influenza vaccine. Each CDR3 protein is one row after TCRdb ran MiXCR on the RT-PCR reads. In the table there are hundreds of thousands of distinct CDR3 sequences, roughly 12% of which are singletons. These records were also assigned to another study, of T cells expressing NK-cell markers.

The material sequenced was PBMCs from blood, taken on the day of vaccination. The receptor set was obtained from a man aged 50-59 years who received an inactivated influenza vaccine. Each CDR3 is given with its conserved first and last residue. The D gene is left open where the match is weak. The listing skips clone size in some rows; elsewhere it reads once, few, many or a size class.

v_gene: TRBV6-2/TRBV6-3
j_gene: TRBJ1-5
abundance: -
d_gene: -
len: 17
CDR3nt: TGTGCCAGCAGCCACTCACGGAGGCCGGATAGCAATCAGCCCCAGCATTTT
CDR3aa: CASSHSRRPDSNQPQHF

v_gene: TRBV28
j_gene: TRBJ2-2
abundance: many
d_gene: -
len: 16
CDR3nt: TGTGCCAGCAGTTTACCGGGGGCAGCTTCCACCGGGGAGCTGTTTTTT
CDR3aa: CASSLPGAASTGELFF

v_gene: TRBV27
j_gene: TRBJ1-1
abundance: -
d_gene: -
len: 17
CDR3nt: TGTGCCAGCAGTTTACTGGGAGGGGGTGTGTTGGGGACTGAAGCTTTCTTT
CDR3aa: CASSLLGGGVLGTEAFF

v_gene: TRBV27
j_gene: TRBJ2-1
abundance: few
d_gene: -
len: 17
CDR3nt: TGTGCCAGCAGTCTCCTACAGGGTTCGGGCCCTTACAATGAGCAGTTCTTC
CDR3aa: CASSLLQGSGPYNEQFF

v_gene: TRBV21-1
j_gene: TRBJ2-2
abundance: few
d_gene: -
len: 24
CDR3nt: TGTGCCAGCAGCATGTGCACGGGACAGGCCCTCACTAGCGGGCCCTCTCCGAACACCGGGGAGCTGTTTTTT
CDR3aa: CASSMCTGQALTSGPSPNTGELFF

v_gene: TRBV2
j_gene: TRBJ1-1
abundance: -
d_gene: -
len: 12
CDR3nt: TGTGCCAGCGCGGACCCGAACACTGAAGCTTTCTTT
CDR3aa: CASADPNTEAFF

v_gene: TRBV10-3
j_gene: TRBJ2-5
abundance: -
d_gene: -
len: 15
CDR3nt: TGTGCCATCAGTACAAAATGGACGGACCAAGAGACCCAGTACTTC
CDR3aa: CAISTKWTDQETQYF

v_gene: TRBV10-3
j_gene: TRBJ2-1
abundance: many
d_gene: TRBD2
len: 18
CDR3nt: TGTGCCATCAGTGGTCCTAGCGGGGGCCAGAGCTCCTACAATGAGCAGTTCTTC
CDR3aa: CAISGPSGGQSSYNEQFF

v_gene: TRBV5-5
j_gene: TRBJ2-1
abundance: -
d_gene: -
len: 16
CDR3nt: TGTGCCAGCAGCTTATCTTGGCTGGATTTATACAATGAGCAGTTCTTC
CDR3aa: CASSLSWLDLYNEQFF

v_gene: TRBV18
j_gene: TRBJ2-7
abundance: few
d_gene: -
len: 16
CDR3nt: TGTGCCAGCTCACCCCCCCAAGCGGTAGCTACGATGTGGCAGTACTTC
CDR3aa: CASSPPQAVATMWQYF

v_gene: TRBV18
j_gene: TRBJ1-2
abundance: few
d_gene: -
len: 14
CDR3nt: TGTGCCAGCTCACCACCGTCGGCCCAGGATGGCTACACCTTC
CDR3aa: CASSPPSAQDGYTF